This T cell receptor (beta chain) was recovered during a study of T cell repertoires in cytomegalovirus infection. Background on the study: CMV epitopes that were recently identified and HLA-C-restricted were used alongside well-studied HLA-B-restricted ones.

Worth noting for this clonotype: Its specificity is not known.

Trimming took 6 bases from V and 2 from J, leaving 8 bases between them. This CDR3 contains 11 residues. CDR1 and CDR2 (germline): DFQATT, SNEGSKA (reference sequence). Study-level findings and limits: The study identified carriers of CMV plus the relevant HLA from cumulative public TCR beta family frequency.

From the reads, TCRdb called clonotypes with MiXCR, one entry per CDR3 protein. The sample shows about 310,000 distinct CDR3 sequences, just under 25% of them seen only once. The sample here was cultured PBMCs, taken from culture after CMV antigen stimulation. This TCR was recovered from a human donor in good health (CMV status not recorded). Some clones in this sample may be carry-over from other donors' samples. The V gene is TRBV20-1, the J gene TRBJ2-7; perhaps TRBD1 as D (6 bases). This chain's CDR3 is CSAGQTYEQYF. The CDR3 DNA is TGCAGTGCCGGACAGACCTACGAGCAGTACTTC.